The 32 T cell receptor beta chains in this list originate from one sample, sequenced in a study of T cell repertoires in cytomegalovirus infection. Using its own MiXCR run on the reads, TCRdb lists one record per CDR3 protein. There are roughly 860,000 distinct CDR3 sequences in the sample; about 30% occur only once, and over 10% lies in the top ten. No antigen has been identified for these receptors. The source was cultured CD8+ T cells from PBMCs, collected from culture after CMV antigen stimulation. The receptors were gathered from a human donor in good health (CMV status not recorded). Some clones in this sample may be carry-over from other donors' samples.

The CDR3 spells CASSPRSDSLNTEAFF. The CDR3 DNA reads TGTGCCAGCAGCCCTCGGAGTGATAGTTTGAACACTGAAGCTTTCTTT. The chain recombines TRBV7-2 with TRBJ1-1; unclear D gene. The V end lost 5 bases, the J end lost 0 bases, and 16 bases lay between the germline ends. In germline, CDR1 is SGHTA, CDR2 FQGNSA. The CDR3 extends over 16 amino acids.

The chain uses TRBV6-5 and TRBJ1-1, with D possibly matching TRBD1 (6 bases). With 10 bases removed from V and 0 bases from J, the gap between germline ends came to 9 bases. This CDR3 contains 12 residues. Looked up from germline, CDR1 is MNHEY and CDR2 is SVGAGI. The CDR3 sequence is CAIGQLNTEAFF. CDR3 sequence (DNA): TGTGCCATCGGACAGCTGAACACTGAAGCTTTCTTT.

This chain uses TRBV19 with TRBJ2-6; unclear D gene. Germline loops: CDR1 LNHDA, CDR2 SQIVND (reference sequence). V lost 6 bases, J lost 0 bases, and 9 bases lay in between. The length of the CDR3 is 15 residues. The CDR3 spells CASRPADSGANVLTF. Written as DNA, the CDR3 is TGTGCCAGTAGGCCGGCGGACTCTGGGGCCAACGTCCTGACTTTC.

The gene calls are TRBV15 and TRBJ2-7; 9 bases agree with TRBD1. The length of the CDR3 is 13 residues. Germline V CDR1 and CDR2: LNHNV, YYDKDF (reference sequence). The V gene end was trimmed by 9 bases and the J gene end by 5 bases; junction bases not matched to a gene: 8. This chain's CDR3 is CATGRDRAHEQYF. In DNA form, the CDR3 reads TGTGCCACAGGGAGGGACAGGGCCCACGAGCAGTACTTC.

This clonotype was recorded a few times. The rearrangement links TRBV6-5 to TRBJ2-5, with 7 nucleotides matching TRBD2. Germline V gene sequence: CDR1 MNHEY, CDR2 SVGAGI. CDR3 length equals 15 residues. Losses at the gene ends were 0 bases for V and 4 bases for J; bases not matched to a gene: 5. CDR3 region: CASSYSGWGGETQYF. Here the CDR3 DNA reads TGTGCCAGCAGTTACTCGGGGTGGGGGGGAGAGACCCAGTACTTC.

CDR3 amino acids: CASSVPWDREGVNTEAFF. DNA for the CDR3: TGTGCCAGCAGTGTCCCGTGGGACAGGGAAGGGGTGAACACTGAAGCTTTCTTT. The V gene is TRBV6-1, the J gene TRBJ1-1; 9 bases are shared with TRBD1. V lost 4 bases and J lost 0; bases outside the gene matches: 12. CDR1 is MNHNS, CDR2 SASEGT, per germline. The CDR3 runs to 18 residues.

This clonotype was counted a few times. In nucleotides, the CDR3 is TGTGCCAGCAGCCAGCCCGGGGGGTTCGGGCCAGGTGAAGCTTTCTTT. This translates into CASSQPGGFGPGEAFF. This chain connects TRBV3-1 to TRBJ1-1; perhaps TRBD1 as D (5 bases). The germline gives CDR1 LGHDT, CDR2 YNNKEL (reference sequence). Deletions cut 3 bases from V and 7 bases from J, with 21 bases between. The CDR3 covers 16 residues. Complete variable domain (other parts from reference TRBV3-1 and TRBJ1-1): DTAVSQTPKYLVTQMGNDKSIKCEQNLGHDTMYWYKQDSKKFLKIMFSYNNKELIINETVPNRFSPKSPDKAHLNLHINSLELGDSAVYFCASSQPGGFGPGEAFFGQGTRLTVV.

This clonotype has only a few counts. The chain combines TRBV27 with TRBJ2-1; maybe TRBD2 (7 bases). V was clipped by 0 bases and J by 10 bases, with 19 bases between them. Germline CDR1 is MNHEY and CDR2 is SMNVEV (reference sequence). The CDR3 totals 16 residues. CDR3 residues: CASSLSGGAYRGEQFF. The CDR3 DNA is TGTGCCAGCAGTTTATCGGGGGGGGCCTATCGAGGGGAGCAGTTCTTC.

This clonotype showed up just a few times. The CDR3 nucleotides read TGTGCCAGCAAGCGGCTAGCGGGGGGAGGTGGCACAGATACGCAGTATTTT. It yields the protein CASKRLAGGGGTDTQYF. The genes are TRBV6-1 and TRBJ2-3; 11 nucleotides line up with TRBD2. CDR3 length: 17 amino acids. V trimming: 7 bases; J trimming: 1 base; junction bases outside the gene matches: 10. Germline CDR1 and CDR2: MNHNS and SASEGT.

The chain has TRBV5-5 and TRBJ1-5; possible D gene TRBD1, 5 bases. V was cut by 0 bases and J by 4 bases, with 11 bases left in between. The CDR3 has 15 amino acids. Germline lookup yields CDR1 SGHKS and CDR2 YYEKEE (reference sequence). CDR3 region: CASSLAGNRNQPQHF. CDR3 DNA: TGTGCCAGCAGCTTGGCAGGGAACCGAAATCAGCCCCAGCATTTT.

As DNA, the CDR3 is TGTGCCAGCAGTGAATATGTGGCAGGTAGTTCACCCCTCCACTTT. Its protein is CASSEYVAGSSPLHF. The chain is built from TRBV25-1 and TRBJ1-6, with D unresolved. CDR3 size: 15 residues. Trimming took 0 bases from V and 9 from J, leaving 12 bases between them. Germline assignment: CDR1 MGHDK and CDR2 SYGVNS.

At least ten counts were recorded for this clonotype. The J gene is TRBJ2-5, the V gene TRBV5-6, with D unresolved. Germline V gene data show CDR1 as SGHDT and CDR2 as YYEEEE. Trimming took off 4 bases at V and 4 bases at J, with 11 bases between the two ends. The CDR3 is 13 amino acids. The DNA for the CDR3 is TGTGCCAGCAGCCCCAGAGAATTAGAGACCCAGTACTTC. It specifies CASSPRELETQYF.

This clonotype was seen only a few times. This rearrangement joins TRBV6-2 or TRBV6-3 to TRBJ1-1; no clear D. Trimming took off 4 bases at V and 3 bases at J, with 9 bases between the two ends. Germline CDR1 reads MNHEY; CDR2 reads SVGEGT. This CDR3 comprises 13 residues. CDR3 amino acids: CASSWGGDTEAFF. The CDR3 DNA sequence: TGTGCCAGCAGTTGGGGAGGTGACACTGAAGCTTTCTTT.

At least ten counts were recorded for this clonotype. This rearrangement joins TRBV7-2 to TRBJ1-2; 7 positions match TRBD1. CDR1 is SGHTA, CDR2 FQGNSA, per germline. The CDR3 is 17 residues long. Trimming removed 2 bases from V and 2 bases from J; junction bases left unmatched: 11. The CDR3 loop is CASSLSGTETGNYGYTF. DNA for the CDR3: TGTGCCAGCAGCTTATCGGGAACCGAGACAGGGAACTATGGCTACACCTTC.

The gene calls are TRBV7-6 and TRBJ2-7; weak D call: TRBD2 (6 bases). The germline V gene encodes CDR1 SGHVS and CDR2 FNYEAQ. Trimming removed 5 bases at V and 2 bases at J, with 16 bases between. The CDR3 extends over 15 amino acids. The CDR3 spells CASSIPGADPYEQYF. The CDR3 DNA sequence: TGTGCCAGCAGCATACCGGGAGCAGATCCCTACGAGCAGTACTTC. The full variable domain, in which reference TRBV7-6 and TRBJ2-7 provide the parts outside the CDR3, is GAGVSQSPRYKVTKRGQDVALRCDPISGHVSLYWYRQALGQGPEFLTYFNYEAQQDKSGLPNDRFSAERPEGSISTLTIQRTEQRDSAMYRCASSIPGADPYEQYFGPGTRLTVT.

The genes are TRBV20-1 and TRBJ2-4, with 10 bases that match TRBD2. The length of the CDR3 is 16 residues. V dropped 6 bases and J dropped 8; count of bases not matched to a gene: 16. CDR1 is DFQATT, CDR2 SNEGSKA, per germline (reference sequence). The CDR3 protein is CSATRVFSGGAYIQYF. The CDR3 DNA follows: TGCAGTGCCACTAGGGTTTTCAGCGGGGGGGCATACATTCAGTACTTC.

The rearrangement uses TRBV7-3 and TRBJ2-1, with a weak D call TRBD2 (7 bases). The CDR3 totals 16 residues. The V end was cut by 4 bases, the J end by 4 bases, with 17 bases between. The germline CDR1 and CDR2 sequences are SGHTA and FQGTGA. This CDR3 reads CASSYTWGGEYNEQFF. In DNA, the CDR3 is TGTGCCAGCAGCTATACTTGGGGGGGCGAATACAATGAGCAGTTCTTC.

This clonotype was seen more than once but under ten times. J is TRBJ1-1 and V is TRBV10-2; 8 bases line up with TRBD1. Germline CDR1 reads WSHSY; CDR2 reads SAAADI. The CDR3 runs to 14 residues. Trimming took 5 bases from V and 4 from J; bases not matched to a gene: 6. CDR3 sequence reads: CASSQPTGATEAFF. The DNA of the CDR3 is TGCGCCAGCAGTCAACCGACAGGGGCCACTGAAGCTTTCTTT.

The chain has TRBV4-2 and TRBJ2-6; D remains unclear. The ends were cut back, 0 bases at V and 2 bases at J, with 20 bases in the middle. Germline V gene data show CDR1 as LGHNA and CDR2 as YNFKEQ. This CDR3 has 20 amino acids. CDR3 sequence: CASSQDLIWSSLPGANVLTF. DNA for the CDR3: TGTGCCAGCAGCCAAGATCTAATTTGGAGCAGCCTGCCTGGGGCCAACGTCCTGACTTTC.

The chain carries TRBV4-2 and TRBJ1-1; no reliable D call. Germline V gene sequence: CDR1 LGHNA, CDR2 YNFKEQ. V lost 1 base and J lost 2, with 11 bases in between. The CDR3 has 15 amino acids. The CDR3 protein is CASSQGEGRNTEAFF. CDR3 nucleotide sequence: TGTGCCAGCAGCCAAGGGGAGGGCAGAAACACTGAAGCTTTCTTT.

This clonotype has only one observation. The chain employs TRBV5-5 and TRBJ2-7; D gene ambiguous. The V gene lost 0 bases and the J gene lost 5 bases, with 9 bases spanning the gap. This CDR3 spans 13 amino acids. CDR1 is SGHKS and CDR2 is YYEKEE in the germline V gene (reference sequence). The CDR3 DNA sequence: TGTGCCAGCAGCTTGGTCCGGTGGAACGAGCAGTACTTC. Its protein product is CASSLVRWNEQYF. The whole variable domain, filled in from reference TRBV5-5 and TRBJ2-7, reads DAGVTQSPTHLIKTRGQQVTLRCSPISGHKSVSWYQQVLGQGPQFIFQYYEKEERGRGNFPDRFSARQFPNYSSELNVNALLLGDSALYLCASSLVRWNEQYFGPGTRLTVT.

The chain links TRBV10-3 to TRBJ2-5, with 9 bases that match TRBD2. The V gene's germline CDR1 is ENHRY and CDR2 SYGVKD. The CDR3 length is 16 residues. V was clipped by 3 bases and J by 4 bases; unmatched bases: 9. For the CDR3, the DNA is TGTGCCATCAGTGACATTAGCGGGGGATCCGGAGAGACCCAGTACTTC. Protein: CAISDISGGSGETQYF.

This clonotype was seen at least ten times. The V call is TRBV7-8, the J call TRBJ2-2; TRBD1 matches at 9 bases. The J segment lost 5 bases and the V segment lost 1 base, leaving 14 bases of the junction unmatched. This CDR3 has 19 residues. Germline V lookup: CDR1 SGHVS, CDR2 FQNEAQ. CDR3 DNA: TGTGCCAGCAGCTTAGTGGCGGGACAGGGAAAAGGAACGACCGGGGAGCTGTTTTTT. It yields the protein CASSLVAGQGKGTTGELFF.

About this clonotype itself: Being one base from a much bigger clone, this may be a read error. V usage is TRBV28 and J usage is TRBJ1-5; 7 bases match TRBD1. CDR1 MDHEN and CDR2 SYDVKM come from the germline V gene. The CDR3 contains 17 residues. Trimming cost V 4 bases and J 6 bases; bases outside gene matches: 15. CDR3 protein: CASSSPLTGWRVQPQHF. DNA for the CDR3: TGTGCCAGCAGTTCCCCATTGACAGGGTGGCGGGTTCAGCCCCAGCATTTT.

This clonotype was seen only a few times. This sequence joins TRBV7-9 and TRBJ2-5, with D possibly being TRBD1 (6 bases). The CDR3 sequence is 17 residues long. The V gene's germline CDR1 is SEHNR and CDR2 FQNEAQ (reference sequence). Trimming pared 6 bases from V and 2 bases from J, leaving 22 bases between. The CDR3 DNA follows: TGTGCCAGCAGGCAAATCCCGGAACAGGGTAGGCAAGAGACCCAGTACTTC. This codes for CASRQIPEQGRQETQYF.

This clonotype was seen repeatedly, ten times or more. V gene TRBV7-9 combines with J gene TRBJ2-1, with D perhaps matching TRBD1 (5 bases). The CDR3 has 17 residues. The germline CDR1 and CDR2 sequences are SEHNR and FQNEAQ (reference sequence). Trimming took 6 bases from V and 0 from J, leaving 18 bases between them. The DNA for the CDR3 is TGTGCCAGCAGTCCCGACAGCCCGATGAGCTCCTACAATGAGCAGTTCTTC. Residues: CASSPDSPMSSYNEQFF.

The chain links TRBV6-6 to TRBJ2-1; D not resolved. This CDR3 has 15 residues. Trimming removed 6 bases at V and 0 bases at J, with 12 bases between. Germline lookup yields CDR1 MNHNY and CDR2 SVGAGI (reference sequence). The CDR3 sequence: CASSLRPTSYNEQFF. In DNA, the CDR3 is TGTGCCAGCAGCCTTCGACCAACCTCCTACAATGAGCAGTTCTTC.

In the case of this clonotype: Possible read error: a much larger clone is one base away. This chain joins TRBV7-2 and TRBJ2-3; unclear D gene. V shed 2 bases and J shed 2 bases, with 14 bases lying between them. This CDR3 contains 16 residues. Germline CDR1 SGHTA, CDR2 FQGNSA. The CDR3 nucleotides are TGTGCCAGCAGCTTATACCTCCGTCCTAACACAGATACGCAGTATTTT. It codes for CASSLYLRPNTDTQYF. The full variable domain, with the rest looked up from reference TRBV7-2 and TRBJ2-3, is GAGVSQSPSNKVTEKGKDVELRCDPISGHTALYWYRQSLGQGLEFLIYFQGNSAPDKSGLPSDRFSAERTGGSVSTLTIQRTQQEDSAVYLCASSLYLRPNTDTQYFGPGTRLTVL.

In this sample, this clonotype turned up a few times. V and J are TRBV19 and TRBJ2-5; the match to TRBD2 covers 7 bases. Losses at the gene ends were 7 bases for V and 1 base for J; bases not matched to a gene: 12. The CDR3 has 16 residues. CDR1 is LNHDA, CDR2 SQIVND, per germline (reference sequence). CDR3 in amino acids: CASTPREGRAQETQYF. The CDR3 nucleotides read TGTGCCAGTACTCCGAGGGAGGGGAGGGCCCAAGAGACCCAGTACTTC.

In this sample, this clonotype turned up a few times. The V gene is TRBV10-2, the J gene TRBJ2-5; D may be TRBD1 (6 bases). V lost 2 bases to trimming and J lost 4 bases, with 11 bases between them. CDR3 size: 14 residues. Germline V CDR1 and CDR2: WSHSY, SAAADI. CDR3: CASSERQGRETQYF. CDR3 coding DNA: TGCGCCAGCAGTGAGCGGCAGGGGAGAGAGACCCAGTACTTC.

The CDR3 here is CAIAGGGAKNIQYF. The CDR3 nucleotides are TGTGCCATTGCTGGGGGTGGGGCCAAAAACATTCAGTACTTC. The chain carries TRBV2 and TRBJ2-4; D may match TRBD1 or TRBD2 (5 bases each). The CDR3 is 14 amino acids. Trimming left V 10 bases short and J 1 base short, with 14 bases between. Germline V lookup: CDR1 SNHLY, CDR2 FYNNEI. The full variable domain, in which reference TRBV2 and TRBJ2-4 provide the parts outside the CDR3, is EPEVTQTPSHQVTQMGQEVILRCVPISNHLYFYWYRQILGQKVEFLVSFYNNEISEKSEIFDDQFSVERPDGSNFTLKIRSTKLEDSAMYFCAIAGGGAKNIQYFGAGTRLSVL.

This clonotype was seen many times. The chain employs TRBV25-1 and TRBJ2-6; the D call may be TRBD1 or TRBD2 (5 bases each). This CDR3 region has 18 residues. Germline lookup yields CDR1 MGHDK and CDR2 SYGVNS. V was cut by 3 bases and J by 4 bases, with 19 bases left in between. The CDR3 nucleotides read TGTGCCAGCAGTGATCAGATGGGGGTAATCTCCGGGGCCAACGTCCTGACTTTC. Translating gives CASSDQMGVISGANVLTF.